The 18 T cell receptor beta chains below all came from one sample that was sequenced in a study of human T cells and chemical hapten exposure. TCRdb ran MiXCR on the RACE reads and lists one entry per CDR3 protein. Among a few hundred thousand distinct CDR3 sequences, approximately 5.1% were seen once, and the ten largest hold under 3%. As for time point: patch test 1, 2 weeks after DPC sensitization. Noted treatment: therapeutic diphenylcyclopropenone sensitization with weekly scalp DPC. Sequenced material: whole blood, taken in connection with sensitization to the hapten diphenylcyclopropenone (DPC). All receptors come from a woman between 45 and 65 years old with alopecia areata. Some clones in this sample may be carry-over from other donors' samples.

This clonotype appeared once. A much larger clone is a single base away; this may be a read error. The chain employs TRBV11-2 and TRBJ1-6; weak D call: TRBD1 (5 bases). In germline, CDR1 is SGHAT, CDR2 FQNNGV. V dropped 0 bases and J dropped 9 bases, with 12 bases sitting between them. The CDR3 contains 15 residues. The CDR3 loop reads CASSLEGTTGSPLHF. CDR3 bases: TGTGCCAGCAGCTTAGAAGGGACGACGGGTTCACCCCTCCACTTT.

This clonotype was counted between two and nine times. The chain couples TRBV14 to TRBJ1-1; TRBD1 is a possible D gene (6 bases). The V gene lost 10 bases and the J gene lost 1 base, with 10 bases spanning the gap. The CDR3 is made up of 12 amino acids. CDR1 is SGHDN and CDR2 is FVKESK in the germline V gene. CDR3 loop: CATWTENTEAFF. CDR3 DNA: TGTGCCACCTGGACAGAGAACACTGAAGCTTTCTTT.

This clonotype was seen a few times. CDR3 loop: CASSNTGGDQPQHF. The DNA for the CDR3 is TGTGCCAGCAGTAACACAGGGGGCGATCAGCCCCAGCATTTT. V and J are TRBV27 and TRBJ1-5, with TRBD1 matching over 9 bases. The CDR3 has 14 amino acids. With 5 bases clipped from V and 5 bases from J, the junction kept 4 bases outside the gene matches. Germline lookup yields CDR1 MNHEY and CDR2 SMNVEV (reference sequence).

This clonotype came up many times. This chain uses TRBV12-3 or TRBV12-4 with TRBJ1-3, with D unresolved. CDR3 length equals 13 residues. Deletions cut 4 bases from V and 0 bases from J, with 4 bases between. CDR3 protein: CASSSFSGNTIYF. The CDR3 nucleotides are TGTGCCAGCAGTTCGTTCTCTGGAAACACCATATATTTT.

V usage is TRBV27 and J usage is TRBJ2-1; TRBD2 matches at 7 bases. CDR3 length equals 14 residues. Germline CDR1 MNHEY, CDR2 SMNVEV (reference sequence). The V segment lost 8 bases and the J segment 8 bases; nucleotides outside the gene matches: 12. This chain's CDR3 is CASSPGGSLDEQFF. The CDR3 DNA reads as TGTGCCAGCTCCCCGGGCGGGAGTCTTGATGAGCAGTTCTTC.

This clonotype came up a few times. V gene TRBV2 combines with J gene TRBJ2-2; D possibly corresponds to TRBD2 (5 bases). Trimming removed 3 bases from V and 5 bases from J, with 13 bases in between. Germline CDR1 reads SNHLY; CDR2 reads FYNNEI. The CDR3 has 15 amino acids. Here the CDR3 reads CASSESGSETGELFF. The DNA of the CDR3 is TGTGCCAGCAGTGAGTCGGGATCGGAGACCGGGGAGCTGTTTTTT.

This clonotype was seen at least ten times. The V gene is TRBV29-1, the J gene TRBJ2-5, with unresolved D. This CDR3 has 13 amino acids. Trimming pared 6 bases from V and 1 base from J, leaving 12 bases between. Germline V gene sequence: CDR1 SQVTM, CDR2 ANQGSEA. DNA for the CDR3: TGCAGCGTCCAGACCGCCAGCCAAGAGACCCAGTACTTC. Translating it yields CSVQTASQETQYF.

The V gene is TRBV3-1, the J gene TRBJ2-7; D is perhaps TRBD2 (5 bases). This CDR3 region has 15 residues. Per germline, CDR1 LGHDT and CDR2 YNNKEL (reference sequence). V lost 1 base to trimming and J lost 3 bases, with 13 bases between them. In nucleotides, the CDR3 is TGTGCCAGCAGCCAAGGTCCGGGGTTAATCTACGAGCAGTACTTC. Protein: CASSQGPGLIYEQYF.

This clonotype was observed at least ten times. The chain recombines TRBV19 with TRBJ2-5, with D perhaps given as TRBD1 or TRBD2 (5 bases each). The germline V gene has CDR1 LNHDA and CDR2 SQIVND (reference sequence). This CDR3 is built from 17 residues. V was shortened by 10 bases and J by 0 bases, with 24 bases between the two germline ends. CDR3 region: CATSPGPSQVYQETQYF. The CDR3 DNA reads as TGTGCCACCTCCCCGGGACCCAGTCAGGTTTACCAAGAGACCCAGTACTTC.

This clonotype was picked up many times. The rearrangement links TRBV7-9 to TRBJ2-3, with 9 bases matching TRBD2. Losses at the gene ends were 4 bases for V and 4 bases for J; bases not matched to a gene: 6. The V gene's germline CDR1 is SEHNR and CDR2 FQNEAQ (reference sequence). This CDR3 is 15 amino acids long. This CDR3 reads CASSWYSGRPDTQYF. DNA for the CDR3: TGTGCCAGCAGCTGGTATAGCGGGAGACCAGATACGCAGTATTTT.

This clonotype was seen many times. The V call is TRBV5-4, the J call TRBJ2-7; 12 nucleotides line up with TRBD2. V lost 4 bases, J lost 5 bases, and 16 bases stayed unmatched. This CDR3 contains 18 residues. Germline V CDR1 and CDR2: SGHNT, YYREEE (reference sequence). This CDR3 is CASSPLSGLAGMPHEQYF. CDR3 sequence (DNA): TGTGCCAGCAGCCCGTTGTCGGGACTAGCGGGTATGCCTCACGAGCAGTACTTC.

The CDR3 DNA reads TGCGCCAGCAGCTTGGGGGACAGCCCTGAAGCTTTCTTT. Its translation: CASSLGDSPEAFF. The genes are TRBV5-1 and TRBJ1-1; 7 nucleotides match TRBD1. The CDR3 runs to 13 residues. Trimming cost V 0 bases and J 6 bases; bases outside gene matches: 2. Germline V gene data show CDR1 as SGHRS and CDR2 as YFSETQ.

The rearrangement links TRBV27 to TRBJ2-7; 7 bases agree with TRBD1. The CDR3 consists of 13 residues. Germline lookup yields CDR1 MNHEY and CDR2 SMNVEV (reference sequence). With V trimmed by 6 bases and J by 3 bases, 5 bases remained unmatched. The CDR3 reads CASSIGQVYEQYF. The CDR3 DNA reads as TGTGCCAGCAGCATCGGACAGGTCTACGAGCAGTACTTC.

The chain carries TRBV20-1 and TRBJ2-3; D is uncertain. V was pared by 0 bases and J by 3 bases, with 7 bases between. Looked up from germline, CDR1 is DFQATT and CDR2 is SNEGSKA (reference sequence). This CDR3 has 13 residues. The CDR3, as DNA: TGCAGTGCTAGAGATACCCAGACAGATACGCAGTATTTT. This encodes CSARDTQTDTQYF.

The table lists this clonotype with many counts. The chain has TRBV12-3 or TRBV12-4 and TRBJ2-2, with 7 bases lining up with TRBD2. The CDR3 covers 15 residues. V lost 3 bases to trimming and J lost 3 bases; unmatched junction nucleotides: 4. In DNA form, the CDR3 reads TGTGCCAGCAGTTTGCGCCTAGCGGACACCGGGGAGCTGTTTTTT. Translation gives CASSLRLADTGELFF.

This clonotype was seen many times. This chain links TRBV7-8 with TRBJ1-1; D is uncertain. The length of the CDR3 is 13 residues. V dropped 5 bases and J dropped 0 bases, with 7 bases sitting between them. Germline V gives CDR1 SGHVS, CDR2 FQNEAQ. CDR3 sequence: CASSVTLNTEAFF. CDR3 nucleotide sequence: TGTGCCAGCAGCGTTACTCTGAACACTGAAGCTTTCTTT.

This clonotype was counted many times. This rearrangement joins TRBV20-1 to TRBJ1-1; D not certain. Looked up from germline, CDR1 is DFQATT and CDR2 is SNEGSKA (reference sequence). Trimming shortened V by 0 bases and J by 7 bases, and 6 bases separated the two germline ends. This CDR3 has 11 amino acids. The CDR3 region has the DNA TGCAGTGCTAGAGATCTGGGTGAAGCTTTCTTT. This translates into CSARDLGEAFF.

This clonotype showed up many times. The chain recombines TRBV9 with TRBJ2-1; D is unresolved. Trimming took off 0 bases at V and 2 bases at J, with 9 bases between the two ends. CDR1 and CDR2 from the germline V gene are SGDLS and YYNGEE. CDR3 size: 15 residues. The DNA for the CDR3 is TGTGCCAGCAGCGTAGAGAACGGAGCCTACAATGAGCAGTTCTTC. This encodes CASSVENGAYNEQFF.